The 9 T cell receptor beta chains given below trace back to one sample, sequenced in a study of beta chain features in type 1 diabetes. Expressed TCRB transcripts were sequenced, since all the RNA that had been isolated was reverse transcribed. Measured with immunoSEQ multiplex PCR; TCRdb has only the in-frame clones, and not every one. The sample consists of 300,000 or so clones, roughly an eighth of them appearing once. General observations from the study: For Type 1 diabetes patients, all four CD4+ subsets carried TCRB CDR3s that were moderately but significantly shorter.

Which antigens these TCRs recognize remains unknown. The sample consisted of naive CD4+ T cells from blood. These receptor sequences come from a man aged 30 to 39 with type 1 diabetes.

This rearrangement joins TRBV7-9 to TRBJ1-1; TRBD1 agrees at 11 bases. CDR1 SEHNR and CDR2 FQNEAQ come from the germline V gene (reference sequence). The CDR3 is made up of 16 amino acids. Germline trimming cut 5 bases from V and 5 bases from J; bases unmatched to any gene: 10. The CDR3 loop reads CASSRISGQGGTEAFF. CDR3 sequence (DNA): TGTGCCAGCAGCCGAATATCGGGACAGGGGGGAACTGAAGCTTTCTTT.

The chain joins TRBV5-4 to TRBJ2-6, with a possible D match to TRBD1 (7 bases). The CDR3 consists of 17 residues. Trimming pared 0 bases from V and 1 base from J, leaving 11 bases between. Germline V lookup: CDR1 SGHNT, CDR2 YYREEE (reference sequence). The CDR3 nucleotides read TGTGCCAGCAGCTTGGTGACAGGGAGGTCTGGGGCCAACGTCCTGACTTTC. This codes for CASSLVTGRSGANVLTF. Full variable domain (remainder filled in from reference TRBV5-4 and TRBJ2-6): ETGVTQSPTHLIKTRGQQVTLRCSSQSGHNTVSWYQQALGQGPQFIFQYYREEENGRGNFPPRFSGLQFPNYSSELNVNALELDDSALYLCASSLVTGRSGANVLTFGAGSRLTVL.

The chain has TRBV7-2 and TRBJ1-1; possible D gene TRBD1, 5 bases. Germline V gene lookup returns CDR1 SGHTA and CDR2 FQGNSA. V lost 5 bases and J 0 bases, leaving 13 bases between the germline ends. The CDR3 contains 15 residues. CDR3 residues: CASSARQQMNTEAFF. As DNA, the CDR3 is TGTGCCAGCAGCGCCCGACAGCAGATGAACACTGAAGCTTTCTTT.

This clone came up a few times. The chain combines TRBV28 with TRBJ1-2, with 9 bases matching TRBD1. The germline gives CDR1 MDHEN, CDR2 SYDVKM. The length of the CDR3 is 15 residues. The junction had 1 base not matched to a gene; V was cut back by 0 bases and J by 2 bases. CDR3 loop: CASSLWGTGNYGYTF. The CDR3 DNA follows: TGTGCCAGCAGTTTATGGGGGACAGGGAACTATGGCTACACCTTC.

This clone was recorded a few times. J is TRBJ1-2 and V is TRBV2; 7 bases agree with TRBD1. CDR1 is SNHLY and CDR2 is FYNNEI in the germline V gene. The ends lost 6 bases at V and 8 bases at J; junction bases unmatched: 9. This CDR3 has 13 amino acids. In DNA form, the CDR3 reads TGTGCCAGCAGCCGTACAGGGGTGGAAGGCTACACCTTC. Protein: CASSRTGVEGYTF.

V is TRBV9 and J is TRBJ2-7; D not certain. V lost 0 bases and J 1 base, leaving 5 bases between the germline ends. Germline CDR1 reads SGDLS; CDR2 reads YYNGEE. This CDR3 is 13 amino acids long. The CDR3 DNA sequence: TGTGCCAGCAGCGTAGGTATATCCTACGAGCAGTACTTC. It specifies CASSVGISYEQYF.

This clone was counted between two and nine times. This chain links TRBV2 with TRBJ2-5; D unresolved. This CDR3 has 12 residues. From germline, CDR1 is SNHLY and CDR2 FYNNEI. The V end was cut by 8 bases, the J end by 0 bases, with 7 bases between. The CDR3 is CASRTDQETQYF. The CDR3 DNA reads as TGTGCCAGCCGCACTGACCAAGAGACCCAGTACTTC.

This clone was detected only a few times. For the CDR3, the DNA is TGTGCCAGCAGTGTCACAGGGGTGGCTTCGGGAACCCAGTACTTC. This translates into CASSVTGVASGTQYF. The rearrangement uses TRBV25-1 and TRBJ2-5; 7 nucleotides agree with TRBD1. Trimming at V came to 4 bases and at J to 8 bases, leaving 13 bases not matched to a gene. Germline V gene lookup returns CDR1 MGHDK and CDR2 SYGVNS. The CDR3 contains 15 residues.

Turning to this clone: Distinct nucleotide sequences in the sample also encode this CDR3. The J gene is TRBJ2-2, the V gene TRBV28; 9 bases agree with TRBD1. In germline, CDR1 is MDHEN, CDR2 SYDVKM. CDR3 length: 14 residues. Unmatched junction bases numbered 3, after V lost 5 bases and J lost 5 bases. The CDR3 is CASSQGQGTGELFF. CDR3 DNA: TGTGCCAGCAGTCAAGGACAGGGGACCGGGGAGCTGTTTTTT.